This TCR beta chain was documented in a study of T cells after posttransplantation cyclophosphamide (dated by TCRdb to 2016 to 2017). In terms of the full investigation: T cell repertoire reconstitution was tracked by TRB sequencing after myeloablative bone marrow transplantation in which posttransplantation cyclophosphamide was used as GVHD prophylaxis. Antigen receptor sequencing was done on samples from roughly 38 PTCy-treated patients and from over 15 related bone marrow donors of those patients. Blood from all 35 or so PTCy patients with 1-year posttransplant specimens was subjected to TRB sequencing. TRB sequencing was also done on up to 3 additional blood samples from 2 to 5.2 years after transplant in 3 patients, and on pretransplant blood from several patients. Because TRA and TRB clonality correlated tightly in several samples, later TCR analyses were limited to TRB. Public TRB sequences were searched against a database of over 3,600 sequences associated with responses to pathogens, tumor antigens, self-antigens and alloantigens. Findings and caveats that apply to the study as a whole: At 1-2 months, donor-recipient similarity was low but rose over the first year, and the later blood repertoires were often dominated by donor CD8+ memory clones. The TRB repertoires of T cells infiltrating skin or the GI tract showed only limited overlap with the TRB repertoires found in blood. Across a few dozen patients, TRB clonality was highly associated with recipient CMV seropositivity and CMV reactivation, and diversity in PTCy patients was similar to diversity in CNI/methotrexate controls.

Comment on this clone: Its antigen is not yet known. Within one base of it there is no much larger clone, and no base qualities were kept.

On the day of marrow donation, related bone marrow donors gave peripheral blood samples. Mononuclear cells from peripheral blood and bone marrow were separated by Ficoll-Hypaque density centrifugation and then cryopreserved. Sorting of CD4+ and CD8+ T cells, including naive and memory subsets, was performed by FACS on a FACSAria II. The CDR3 holds 16 amino acids from the cysteine to the phenylalanine. Kept here is only the CDR3 DNA, which spans 48 bases and is read in frame from base 1. Between the V and J ends, shortened by 5 bases and 10 bases respectively, the junction contains 23 bases. The germline V gene gives CDR1 as SGHNT and CDR2 as YENEEA. TRB sequencing was run on genomic DNA with either the immunoSEQ assay at survey resolution or the hsTCRB kit. Turning to the authors' computational methods: The immunoSEQ software handled the initial read processing, while the LymphoSeq R package was used for the repertoire analyses. Clonality was calculated as 1 minus normalized Shannon entropy, and the Gini coefficient was also calculated for each TRB dataset. To infer phenotypes in unsorted samples, TRB sequences from sorted subsets of the recipient or donor were mapped onto unsorted samples from the same recipient. Here the immuneACCESS table is served through TCRdb, limited to in-frame sequences with V and J called. Missing clones are a known gap in these copies; in checked studies unresolved V genes cover under half, and the rest lacks a known reason. V, J and clone size derive from that table, while D and trimming were established from the DNA sequence. Counted in this sample were 13,000 to 15,000 clones; around four fifths of them appeared once. The ten largest account for 0.95% to 1.5% of the sample.

This receptor was obtained from a man aged 45-60 years. The rearranged segments are TRBV11-3 and TRBJ2-2; TRBD1 is perhaps the D gene, given 7 matching bases. Material for sequencing was memory CD4+ T cells sorted from PBMCs. The sequence in DNA is TGTGCCAGCAGCCACGCCGGGGCGGGGACAGACGCGGAGCTGTTTTTT. The translation is CASSHAGAGTDAELFF.